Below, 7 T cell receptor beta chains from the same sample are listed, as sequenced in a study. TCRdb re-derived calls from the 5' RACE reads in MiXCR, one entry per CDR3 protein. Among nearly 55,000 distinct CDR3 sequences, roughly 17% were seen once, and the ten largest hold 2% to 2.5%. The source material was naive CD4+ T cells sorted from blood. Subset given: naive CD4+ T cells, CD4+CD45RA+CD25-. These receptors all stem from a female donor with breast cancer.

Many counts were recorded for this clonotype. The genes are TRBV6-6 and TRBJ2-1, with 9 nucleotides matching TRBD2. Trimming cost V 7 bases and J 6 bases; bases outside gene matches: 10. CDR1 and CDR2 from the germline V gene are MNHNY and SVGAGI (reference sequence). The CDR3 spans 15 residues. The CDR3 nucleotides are TGTGCCAGCAAACGCCCTAGCGGGAACGTCAATGAGCAGTTCTTC. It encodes CASKRPSGNVNEQFF.

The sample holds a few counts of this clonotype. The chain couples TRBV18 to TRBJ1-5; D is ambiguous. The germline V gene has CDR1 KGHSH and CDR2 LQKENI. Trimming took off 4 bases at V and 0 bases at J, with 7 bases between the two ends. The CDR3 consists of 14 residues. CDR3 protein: CASSLTDSNQPQHF. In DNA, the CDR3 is TGTGCCAGCTCACTAACAGATAGCAATCAGCCCCAGCATTTT.

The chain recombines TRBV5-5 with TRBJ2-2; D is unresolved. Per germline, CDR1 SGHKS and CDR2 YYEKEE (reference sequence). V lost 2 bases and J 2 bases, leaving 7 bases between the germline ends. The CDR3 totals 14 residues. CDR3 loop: CASSFFPNTGELFF. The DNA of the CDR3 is TGTGCCAGCAGCTTTTTTCCTAACACCGGGGAGCTGTTTTTT.

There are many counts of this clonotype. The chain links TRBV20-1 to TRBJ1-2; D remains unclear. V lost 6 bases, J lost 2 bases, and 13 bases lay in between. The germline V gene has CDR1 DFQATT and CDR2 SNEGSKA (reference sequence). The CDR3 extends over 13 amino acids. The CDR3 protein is CSARMPTNYGYTF. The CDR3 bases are TGCAGTGCCAGAATGCCCACCAACTATGGCTACACCTTC.

CDR3 sequence: CASNLGGRSYNEQFF. CDR3 DNA sequence: TGTGCCAGCAACCTAGGGGGGAGGTCCTACAATGAGCAGTTCTTC. This chain joins TRBV7-8 and TRBJ2-1; D possibly uses TRBD1 or TRBD2 (6 bases each). The CDR3 is 15 amino acids. From germline, CDR1 is SGHVS and CDR2 FQNEAQ. The V end was cut by 7 bases, the J end by 1 base, with 14 bases between.

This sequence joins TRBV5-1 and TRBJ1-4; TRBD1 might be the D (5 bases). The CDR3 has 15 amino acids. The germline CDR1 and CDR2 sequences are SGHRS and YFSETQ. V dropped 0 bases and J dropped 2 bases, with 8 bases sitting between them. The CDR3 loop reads CASSLARGTNEKLFF. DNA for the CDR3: TGCGCCAGCAGCTTGGCACGGGGGACTAATGAAAAACTGTTTTTT.

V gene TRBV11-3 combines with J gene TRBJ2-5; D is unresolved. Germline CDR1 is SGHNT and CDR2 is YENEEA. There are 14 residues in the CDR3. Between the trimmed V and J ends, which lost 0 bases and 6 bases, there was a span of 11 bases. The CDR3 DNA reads TGTGCCAGCAGCTTAGAGCGGTCCGCCCAGACCCAGTACTTC. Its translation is CASSLERSAQTQYF.